This entry concerns a single T cell receptor beta chain. Its antigen is unidentified. The V gene lost 0 bases and the J gene lost 4 bases, with 10 bases spanning the gap. The CDR3 runs 13 residues. Germline CDR1 reads DFQATT; CDR2 reads SNEGSKA (reference sequence). This sample's TCRbeta library carried unique molecular identifier barcodes. One entry per CDR3 protein, called by TCRdb with MiXCR from the PCR reads. Seen here are about 440,000 distinct CDR3 sequences, roughly 43% observed once, and the top ten hold under 35%. This sample was taken from a study of T-cell reconstitution after alpha-beta-depleted transplantation in children. The study's findings and limits: Approximately two months post-transplant, alpha-beta T cells reportedly originated from several hundred expanded graft clones.

The input for sequencing was PBMCs, taken before TCRalphabeta/CD19-depleted stem cell transplant. The chain has TRBV20-1 and TRBJ2-7, with D maybe TRBD1 (5 bases). The sequence derives from a girl aged 2-10 years with aplastic anemia, due to receive a stem cell transplant. As DNA, the CDR3 is TGCAGTGCTAGAGATCTACAGGTATACGAGCAGTACTTC. Residues: CSARDLQVYEQYF.